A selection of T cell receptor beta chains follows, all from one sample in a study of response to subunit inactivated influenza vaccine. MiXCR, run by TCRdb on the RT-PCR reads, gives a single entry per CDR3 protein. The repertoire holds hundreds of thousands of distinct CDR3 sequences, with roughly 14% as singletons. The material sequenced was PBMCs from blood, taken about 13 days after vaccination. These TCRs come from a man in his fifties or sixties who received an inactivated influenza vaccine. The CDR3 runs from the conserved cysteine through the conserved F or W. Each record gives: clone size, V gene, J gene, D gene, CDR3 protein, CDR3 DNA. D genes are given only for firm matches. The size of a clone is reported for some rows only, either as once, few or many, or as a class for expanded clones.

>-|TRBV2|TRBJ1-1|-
CASSAHGGTEAFF
TGTGCCAGCAGCGCTCATGGGGGCACTGAAGCTTTCTTT
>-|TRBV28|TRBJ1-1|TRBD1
CASSSGGQAGTEAFF
TGTGCCAGCAGTTCAGGGGGACAGGCGGGCACTGAAGCTTTCTTT
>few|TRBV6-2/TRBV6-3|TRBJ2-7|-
CASSAPVSYEQYF
TGTGCCAGCAGTGCCCCGGTCTCCTACGAGCAGTACTTC
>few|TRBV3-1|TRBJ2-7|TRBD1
CASSQSGTGGYEQYF
TGTGCCAGCAGCCAGAGCGGGACAGGGGGCTACGAGCAGTACTTC
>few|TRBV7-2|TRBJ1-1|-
CASTISRGLRNTEAFF
TGTGCCAGCACTATATCGCGGGGGCTTCGGAACACTGAAGCTTTCTTT
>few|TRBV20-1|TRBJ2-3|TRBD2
CSARRVSGGLTDTQYF
TGCAGTGCTAGAAGGGTTAGCGGGGGCCTCACAGATACGCAGTATTTT
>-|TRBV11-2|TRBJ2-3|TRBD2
CASSLETGGTQYF
TGTGCCAGCAGCTTAGAAACGGGGGGTACGCAGTATTTT
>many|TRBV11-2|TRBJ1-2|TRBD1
CASSSTTGLTYGYTF
TGTGCCAGCAGCTCCACGACAGGGCTTACCTATGGCTACACCTTC
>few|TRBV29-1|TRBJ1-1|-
CSGSVLDNTEAFF
TGCAGCGGGAGTGTGTTAGATAACACTGAAGCTTTCTTT
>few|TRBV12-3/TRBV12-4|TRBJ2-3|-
CASSFGRDPTDTQYF
TGTGCCAGCAGTTTCGGTCGGGACCCCACAGATACGCAGTATTTT
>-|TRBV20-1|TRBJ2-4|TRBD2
CSARVREGHAKNIQYF
TGCAGTGCTAGAGTGCGGGAGGGCCATGCCAAAAACATTCAGTACTTC
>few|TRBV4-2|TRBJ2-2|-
CASSQEPRQGELFF
TGTGCCAGCAGCCAAGAACCGAGACAGGGGGAGCTGTTTTTT
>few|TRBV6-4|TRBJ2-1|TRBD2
CASSERTSGSDEQFF
TGTGCCAGCAGTGAAAGGACTAGCGGGAGCGATGAGCAGTTCTTC
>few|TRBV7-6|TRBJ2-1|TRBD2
CASSQTSGTYNEQFF
TGTGCCAGCAGCCAGACTAGCGGGACTTACAATGAGCAGTTCTTC
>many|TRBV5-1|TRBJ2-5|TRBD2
CASSTMSSGQETQYF
TGCGCCAGCAGCACCATGTCTAGCGGACAAGAGACCCAGTACTTC
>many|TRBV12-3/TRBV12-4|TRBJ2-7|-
CASSAGYEQYF
TGTGCCAGCAGTGCTGGGTACGAGCAGTACTTC
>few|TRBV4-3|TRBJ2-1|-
CASSQDPGYEQFF
TGCGCCAGCAGCCAAGATCCGGGGTATGAGCAGTTCTTC
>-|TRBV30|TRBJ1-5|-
CAWSLHFSNQPQHF
TGTGCCTGGAGCCTCCATTTTAGCAATCAGCCCCAGCATTTT
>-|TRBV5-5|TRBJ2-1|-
CASSPPIYNEQFF
TGTGCCAGCAGCCCCCCCATTTACAATGAGCAGTTCTTC
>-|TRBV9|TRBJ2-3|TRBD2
CASSPTPATSGGAGTDTQYF
TGTGCCAGCAGCCCTACCCCCGCGACTAGCGGGGGGGCCGGTACAGATACGCAGTATTTT
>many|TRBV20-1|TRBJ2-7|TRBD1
CSARATSGTGDEQYF
TGCAGTGCTAGGGCTACTTCCGGGACAGGGGACGAGCAGTACTTC
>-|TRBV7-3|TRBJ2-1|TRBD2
CASSRTGGAGNEQFF
TGTGCCAGCAGCCGTACCGGGGGGGCGGGTAATGAGCAGTTCTTC
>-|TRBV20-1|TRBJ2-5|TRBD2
CSANPGLAEETQYF
TGCAGTGCTAATCCGGGACTAGCGGAAGAGACCCAGTACTTC
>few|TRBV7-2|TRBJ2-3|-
CASSRGLPSTDTQYF
TGTGCCAGCAGCAGGGGTCTTCCTAGCACAGATACGCAGTATTTT
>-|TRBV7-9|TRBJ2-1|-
CASSQLGINEQFF
TGTGCCAGCAGCCAGCTCGGGATCAATGAGCAGTTCTTC
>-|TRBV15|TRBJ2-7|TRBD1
CATSRATGGEQYF
TGTGCCACCAGCAGAGCAACAGGGGGCGAGCAGTACTTC
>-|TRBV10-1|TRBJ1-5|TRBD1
CASTPETGRSGWSNQPQHF
TGCGCCAGCACCCCTGAGACAGGGAGGAGCGGTTGGAGCAATCAGCCCCAGCATTTT
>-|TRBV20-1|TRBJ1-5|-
CSASQGRENQPQHF
TGCAGTGCATCACAGGGAAGGGAAAATCAGCCCCAGCATTTT
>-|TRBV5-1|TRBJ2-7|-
CASSLEGFSVSYEQYF
TGCGCCAGCAGCTTGGAAGGGTTTAGCGTCTCCTACGAGCAGTACTTC
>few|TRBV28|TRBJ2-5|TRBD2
CASSPTAGTTWRETQYF
TGTGCCAGCAGTCCGACAGCCGGGACTACCTGGCGAGAGACCCAGTACTTC
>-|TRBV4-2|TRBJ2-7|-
CASSPTFDRYEQYF
TGTGCCAGCAGCCCAACATTCGACAGGTACGAGCAGTACTTC
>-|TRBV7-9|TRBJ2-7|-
CASILKGNEQYF
TGTGCCAGCATCTTAAAGGGGAACGAGCAGTACTTC
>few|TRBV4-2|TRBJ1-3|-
CASSQDRTETDTIYF
TGTGCCAGCAGCCAAGATAGGACCGAAACTGACACCATATATTTT
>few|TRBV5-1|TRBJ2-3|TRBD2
CASSLATSGGGTDTQYF
TGCGCCAGCAGCTTGGCTACTAGCGGGGGGGGCACAGATACGCAGTATTTT
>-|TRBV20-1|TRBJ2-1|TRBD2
CSALTSGGASEQFF
TGCAGTGCTCTGACTAGCGGGGGGGCGAGTGAGCAGTTCTTC
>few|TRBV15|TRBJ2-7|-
CATSSDRLSYEQYF
TGTGCCACCAGCAGTGACAGGCTTTCCTACGAGCAGTACTTC
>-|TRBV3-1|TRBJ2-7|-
CASSLGRREYEQYF
TGTGCCAGCAGCCTTGGGCGGAGGGAATACGAGCAGTACTTC
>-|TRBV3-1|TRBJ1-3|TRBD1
CASSNQGAVGNTIYF
TGTGCCAGCAGCAACCAGGGGGCTGTCGGAAACACCATATATTTT
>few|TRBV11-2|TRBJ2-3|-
CASSLGKDTQYF
TGTGCCAGCAGCTTAGGTAAAGATACGCAGTATTTT
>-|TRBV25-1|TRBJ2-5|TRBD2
CASSEGAGEGQETQYF
TGTGCCAGCAGTGAAGGGGCGGGAGAAGGACAAGAGACCCAGTACTTC
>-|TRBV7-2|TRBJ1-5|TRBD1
CASSFGDRASGPQHF
TGTGCCAGCAGCTTTGGTGACAGGGCCAGTGGACCCCAGCATTTT
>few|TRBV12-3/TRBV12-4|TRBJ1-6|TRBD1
CASSLAWGQGKSPLHF
TGTGCCAGCAGTTTAGCCTGGGGACAGGGTAAATCACCCCTCCACTTT
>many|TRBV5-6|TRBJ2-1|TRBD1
CASSRARGPPFF
TGTGCCAGCAGCCGGGCGAGGGGGCCGCCGTTCTTC
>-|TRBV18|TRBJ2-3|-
CASSPGDWYSTDTQYF
TGTGCCAGCTCACCCGGGGACTGGTATAGCACAGATACGCAGTATTTT
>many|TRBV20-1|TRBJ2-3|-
CSARDTQSDTQYF
TGCAGTGCTAGAGACACCCAGTCGGATACGCAGTATTTT
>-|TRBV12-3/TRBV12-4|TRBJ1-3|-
CASRQRWTIYF
TGTGCCAGCAGACAAAGGTGGACCATATATTTT
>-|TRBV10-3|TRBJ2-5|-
CAISDGGEQETQYF
TGTGCCATCAGTGACGGTGGAGAACAAGAGACCCAGTACTTC
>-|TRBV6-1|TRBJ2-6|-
CASSGGQSSSGANVLTF
TGTGCCAGCAGCGGGGGACAGTCTTCCTCTGGGGCCAACGTCCTGACTTTC